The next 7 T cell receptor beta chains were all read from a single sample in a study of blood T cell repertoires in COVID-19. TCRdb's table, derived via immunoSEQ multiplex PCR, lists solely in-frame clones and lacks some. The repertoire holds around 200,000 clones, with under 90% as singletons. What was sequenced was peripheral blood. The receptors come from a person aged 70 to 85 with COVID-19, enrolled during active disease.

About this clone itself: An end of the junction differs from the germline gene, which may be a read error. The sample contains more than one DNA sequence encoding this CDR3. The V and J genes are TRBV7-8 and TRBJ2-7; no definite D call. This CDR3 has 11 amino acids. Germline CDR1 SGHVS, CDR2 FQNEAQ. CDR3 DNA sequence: TGTGCCAGCAGCCCCAACTACGAGCAGTATTTC. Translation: CASSPNYEQYF.

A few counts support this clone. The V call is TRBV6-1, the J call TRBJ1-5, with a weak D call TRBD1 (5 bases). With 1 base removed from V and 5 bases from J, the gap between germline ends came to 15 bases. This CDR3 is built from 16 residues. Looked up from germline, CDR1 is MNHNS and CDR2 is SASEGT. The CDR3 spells CASSEGFGAGDQPQHF. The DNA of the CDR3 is TGTGCCAGCAGTGAAGGGTTTGGGGCAGGTGATCAGCCCCAGCATTTT.

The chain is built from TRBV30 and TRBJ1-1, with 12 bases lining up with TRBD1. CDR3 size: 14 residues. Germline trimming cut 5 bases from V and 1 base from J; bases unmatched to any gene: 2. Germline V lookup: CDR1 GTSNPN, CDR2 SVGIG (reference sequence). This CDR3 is CAWGTGGANTEAFF. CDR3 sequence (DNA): TGTGCCTGGGGGACAGGGGGCGCGAACACTGAAGCTTTCTTT.

CDR3 amino acids: CASSVEKRQGETQYF. DNA of the CDR3: TGTGCCAGCAGCGTAGAAAAGAGGCAGGGAGAGACCCAGTACTTC. The genes are TRBV9 and TRBJ2-5, with TRBD1 as a possible D gene (5 bases). This CDR3 is built from 15 residues. Germline V gene data show CDR1 as SGDLS and CDR2 as YYNGEE. V was pared by 0 bases and J by 4 bases, with 13 bases between.

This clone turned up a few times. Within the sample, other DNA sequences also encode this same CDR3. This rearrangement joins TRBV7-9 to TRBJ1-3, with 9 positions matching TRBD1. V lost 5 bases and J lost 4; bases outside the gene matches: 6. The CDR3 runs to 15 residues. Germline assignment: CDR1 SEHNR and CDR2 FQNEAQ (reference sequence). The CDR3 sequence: CASSKQGASGNTIYF. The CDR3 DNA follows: TGTGCCAGCAGCAAACAGGGGGCGTCAGGAAACACCATATATTTT.

The CDR3 DNA sequence: TGTGCCACCAGTGATCGACGCGGGGGAACTAGCACAGATACGCAGTATTTT. Translated: CATSDRRGGTSTDTQYF. The rearrangement uses TRBV24-1 and TRBJ2-3, with 7 nucleotides matching TRBD2. Germline trimming cut 3 bases from V and 0 bases from J; bases unmatched to any gene: 8. Germline V lookup: CDR1 KGHDR, CDR2 SFDVKD. The CDR3 totals 17 residues.

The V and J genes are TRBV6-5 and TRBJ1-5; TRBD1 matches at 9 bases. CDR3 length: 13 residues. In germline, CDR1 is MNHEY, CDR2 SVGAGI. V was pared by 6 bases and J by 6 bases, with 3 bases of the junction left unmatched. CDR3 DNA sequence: TGTGCCAGCAGAGCGACAGGGGGTCAGCCCCAGCATTTT. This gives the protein CASRATGGQPQHF.